This T cell receptor (beta chain) originates from a study of blood T cells in healthy people across ages. On this clonotype: Antigen specificity is unknown.

Alongside a J-beta primer mix, a sample-barcoded 5' primer served in a second PCR lasting about 7 to 11 cycles. TCRdb ran MiXCR on the 5' RACE reads and lists one entry per CDR3 protein. The table shows about 1.1 million distinct CDR3 sequences, with around two fifths occurring only once. The V gene's germline CDR1 is ENHRY and CDR2 SYGVKD. The CDR3 totals 15 residues. With V trimmed by 6 bases and J by 13 bases, 16 bases remained unmatched. The authors isolated at least 6.5 million PBMCs per sample. Findings and caveats of the study: Measured against age, TCR beta diversity per million T cells decreased in a roughly linear manner. In these data, TCR beta diversity tracked strongly with naive T cell percentage.

The rearrangement uses TRBV10-3 and TRBJ2-1, with 9 bases lining up with TRBD2. The specimen sequenced was blood. The sequence came from a young man in good health. This CDR3 is CAIRARTSEGETQFF. In DNA form, the CDR3 reads TGTGCCATCAGGGCAAGGACTAGCGAGGGAGAGACCCAGTTCTTC.